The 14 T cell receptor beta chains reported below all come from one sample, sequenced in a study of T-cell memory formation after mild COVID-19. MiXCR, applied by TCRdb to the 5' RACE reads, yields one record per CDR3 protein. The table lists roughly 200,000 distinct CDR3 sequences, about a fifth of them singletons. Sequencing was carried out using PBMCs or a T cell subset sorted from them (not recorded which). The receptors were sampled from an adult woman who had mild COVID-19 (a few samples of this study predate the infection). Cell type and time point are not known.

CDR3 coding DNA: TGCGCCAGCAGCCAAGAACTAGGGTATGGCTACACCTTC. Its translation is CASSQELGYGYTF. The chain links TRBV4-3 to TRBJ1-2; no reliable D call. CDR1 is LGHNA and CDR2 is YSLEER in the germline V gene. Trimming left V 0 bases short and J 5 bases short, with 7 bases between. The CDR3 loop spans 13 amino acids.

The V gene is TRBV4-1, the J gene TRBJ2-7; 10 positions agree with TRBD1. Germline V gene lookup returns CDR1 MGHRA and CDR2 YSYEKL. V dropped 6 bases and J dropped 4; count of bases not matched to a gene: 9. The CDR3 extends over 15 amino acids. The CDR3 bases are TGCGCCAGCAGTACTACCGGGACAGGGGCTTACGAGCAGTACTTC. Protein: CASSTTGTGAYEQYF.

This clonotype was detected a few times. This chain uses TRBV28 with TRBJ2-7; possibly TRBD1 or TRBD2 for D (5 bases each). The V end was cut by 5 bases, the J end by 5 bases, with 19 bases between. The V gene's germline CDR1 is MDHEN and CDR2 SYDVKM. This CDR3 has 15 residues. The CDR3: CASSRRTGTGDEQYF. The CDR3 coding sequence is TGTGCCAGCAGTCGACGGACTGGGACCGGGGACGAGCAGTACTTC.

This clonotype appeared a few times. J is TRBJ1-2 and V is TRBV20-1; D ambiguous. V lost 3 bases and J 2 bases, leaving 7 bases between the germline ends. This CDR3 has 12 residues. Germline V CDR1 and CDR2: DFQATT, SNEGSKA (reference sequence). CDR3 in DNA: TGCAGTGCTAGCTCCCGGAACTATGGCTACACCTTC. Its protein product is CSASSRNYGYTF.

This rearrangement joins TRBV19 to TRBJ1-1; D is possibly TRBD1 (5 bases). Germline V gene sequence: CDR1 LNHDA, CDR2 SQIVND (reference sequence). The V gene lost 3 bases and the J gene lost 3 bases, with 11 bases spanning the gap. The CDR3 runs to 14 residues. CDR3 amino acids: CASSIQRGYTEAFF. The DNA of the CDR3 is TGTGCCAGTAGTATCCAGAGGGGATACACTGAAGCTTTCTTT. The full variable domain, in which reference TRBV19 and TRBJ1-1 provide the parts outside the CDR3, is DGGITQSPKYLFRKEGQNVTLSCEQNLNHDAMYWYRQDPGQGLRLIYYSQIVNDFQKGDIAEGYSVSREKKESFPLTVTSAQKNPTAFYLCASSIQRGYTEAFFGQGTRLTVV.

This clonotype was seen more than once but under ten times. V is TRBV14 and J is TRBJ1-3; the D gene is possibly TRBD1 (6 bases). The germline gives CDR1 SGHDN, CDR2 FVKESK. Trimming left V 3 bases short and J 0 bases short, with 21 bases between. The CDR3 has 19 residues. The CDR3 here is CASSHPRDNFHSSGNTIYF. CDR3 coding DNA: TGTGCCAGCAGCCATCCCCGGGACAACTTTCACTCCTCTGGAAACACCATATATTTT.

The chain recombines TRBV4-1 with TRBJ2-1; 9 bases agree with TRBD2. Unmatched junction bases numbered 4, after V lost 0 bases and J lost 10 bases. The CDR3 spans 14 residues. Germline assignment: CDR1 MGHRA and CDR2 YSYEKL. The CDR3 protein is CASSQDRTSDEQFF. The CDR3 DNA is TGCGCCAGCAGCCAAGATCGGACTAGCGACGAGCAGTTCTTC.

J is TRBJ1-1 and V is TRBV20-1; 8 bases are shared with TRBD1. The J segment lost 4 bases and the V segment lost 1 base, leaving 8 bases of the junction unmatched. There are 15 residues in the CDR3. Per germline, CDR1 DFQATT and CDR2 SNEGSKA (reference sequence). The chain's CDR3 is CSARVQGASVTEAFF. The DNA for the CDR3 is TGCAGTGCTAGAGTGCAGGGGGCTTCTGTCACTGAAGCTTTCTTT.

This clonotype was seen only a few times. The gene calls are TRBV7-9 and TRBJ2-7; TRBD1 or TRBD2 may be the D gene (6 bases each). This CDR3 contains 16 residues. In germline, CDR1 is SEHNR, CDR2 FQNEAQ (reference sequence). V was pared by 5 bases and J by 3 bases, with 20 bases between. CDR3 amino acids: CASSDHGGLSYYEQYF. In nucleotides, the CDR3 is TGTGCCAGCAGCGATCACGGGGGCCTATCCTACTACGAGCAGTACTTC.

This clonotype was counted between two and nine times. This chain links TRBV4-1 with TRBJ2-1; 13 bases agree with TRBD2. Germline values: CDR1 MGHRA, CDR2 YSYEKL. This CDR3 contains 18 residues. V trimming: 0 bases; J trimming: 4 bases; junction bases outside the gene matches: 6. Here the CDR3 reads CASSQDATSGGVYNEQFF. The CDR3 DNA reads TGCGCCAGCAGCCAAGATGCAACTAGCGGGGGGGTATACAATGAGCAGTTCTTC.

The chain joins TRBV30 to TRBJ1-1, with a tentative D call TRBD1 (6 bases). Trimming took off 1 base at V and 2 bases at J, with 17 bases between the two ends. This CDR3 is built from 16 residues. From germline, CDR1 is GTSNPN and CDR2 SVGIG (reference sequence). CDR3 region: CAWSEDRWGSNTEAFF. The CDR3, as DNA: TGTGCCTGGAGTGAAGACAGGTGGGGATCTAACACTGAAGCTTTCTTT.

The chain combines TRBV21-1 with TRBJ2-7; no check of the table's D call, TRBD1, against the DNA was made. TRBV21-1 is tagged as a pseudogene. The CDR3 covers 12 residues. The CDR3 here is CASSPGFYEQYF. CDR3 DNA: TGTGCCAGCAGTCCGGGTTTTTACGAGCAGTACTTC.

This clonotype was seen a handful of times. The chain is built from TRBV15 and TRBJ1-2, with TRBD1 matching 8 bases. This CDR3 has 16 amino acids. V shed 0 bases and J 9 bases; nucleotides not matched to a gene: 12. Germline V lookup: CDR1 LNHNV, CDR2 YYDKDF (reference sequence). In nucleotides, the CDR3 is TGTGCCACCAGCAGAGAACCCGGACAGGGTCGTTCTAGCTACACCTTC. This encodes CATSREPGQGRSSYTF.

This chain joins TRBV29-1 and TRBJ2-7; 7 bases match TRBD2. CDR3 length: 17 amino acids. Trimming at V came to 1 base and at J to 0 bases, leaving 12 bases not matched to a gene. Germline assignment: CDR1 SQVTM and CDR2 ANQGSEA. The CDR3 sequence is CSVEAPVLGRDSYEQYF. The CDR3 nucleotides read TGCAGCGTTGAAGCTCCGGTCCTGGGGAGGGACTCCTACGAGCAGTACTTC.